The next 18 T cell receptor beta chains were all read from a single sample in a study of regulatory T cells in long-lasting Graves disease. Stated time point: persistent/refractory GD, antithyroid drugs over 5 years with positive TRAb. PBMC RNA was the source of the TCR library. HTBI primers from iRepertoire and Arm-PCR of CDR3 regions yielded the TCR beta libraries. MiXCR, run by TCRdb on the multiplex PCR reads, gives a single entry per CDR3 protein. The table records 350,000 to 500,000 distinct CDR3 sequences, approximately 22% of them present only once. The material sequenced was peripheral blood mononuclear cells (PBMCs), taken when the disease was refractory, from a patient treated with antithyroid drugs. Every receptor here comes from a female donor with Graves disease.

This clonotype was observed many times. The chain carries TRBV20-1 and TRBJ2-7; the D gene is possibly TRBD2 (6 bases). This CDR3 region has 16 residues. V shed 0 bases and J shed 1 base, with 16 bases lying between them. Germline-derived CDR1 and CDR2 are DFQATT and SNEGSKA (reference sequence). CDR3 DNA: TGCAGTGCTAGAGATAGGGCGGGGATTTTGTCCTACGAGCAGTACTTC. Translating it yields CSARDRAGILSYEQYF.

CDR3 nucleotides: TGTGCCAGCTCGGTACAAGGGGGAGAGCAGTTCTTC. It is translated as CASSVQGGEQFF. This rearrangement joins TRBV6-1 to TRBJ2-1; D might be TRBD1 (6 bases). The CDR3 covers 12 residues. V dropped 8 bases and J dropped 10 bases, with 15 bases sitting between them. The germline V gene encodes CDR1 MNHNS and CDR2 SASEGT.

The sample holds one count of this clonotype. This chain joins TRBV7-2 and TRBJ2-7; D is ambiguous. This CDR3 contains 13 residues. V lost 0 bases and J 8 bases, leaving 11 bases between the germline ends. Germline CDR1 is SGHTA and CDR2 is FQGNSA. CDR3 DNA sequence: TGTGCCAGCAGCTTAGCCCCGGCAGTCAAGCAGTACTTC. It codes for CASSLAPAVKQYF.

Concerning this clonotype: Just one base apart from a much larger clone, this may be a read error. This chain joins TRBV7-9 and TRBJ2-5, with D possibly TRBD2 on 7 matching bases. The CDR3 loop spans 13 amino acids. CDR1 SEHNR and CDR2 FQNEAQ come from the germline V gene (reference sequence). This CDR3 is CASSTTGRETQCF. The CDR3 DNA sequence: TGTGCCAGCAGCACTACAGGGAGGGAGACCCAGTGCTTC.

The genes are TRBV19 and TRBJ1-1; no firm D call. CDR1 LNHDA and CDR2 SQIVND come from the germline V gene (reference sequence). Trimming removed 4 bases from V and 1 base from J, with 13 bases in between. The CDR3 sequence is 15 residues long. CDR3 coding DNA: TGTGCCAGTAGTACCCTGTCGGCTCCGAACACTGAAGCTTTCTTT. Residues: CASSTLSAPNTEAFF.

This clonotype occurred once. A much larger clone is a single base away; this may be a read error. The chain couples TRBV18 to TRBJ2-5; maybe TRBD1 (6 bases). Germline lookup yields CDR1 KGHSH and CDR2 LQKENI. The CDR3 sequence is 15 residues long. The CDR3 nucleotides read TGTGCCGGCTCCCCAGTGGCGACAGGTGAAGAGACCCAGTACTTC. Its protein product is CAGSPVATGEETQYF.

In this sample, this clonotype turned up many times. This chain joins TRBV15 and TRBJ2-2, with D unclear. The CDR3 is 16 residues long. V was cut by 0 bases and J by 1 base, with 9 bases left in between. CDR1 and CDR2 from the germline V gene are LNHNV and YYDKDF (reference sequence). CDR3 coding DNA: TGTGCCACCAGCAGAGAGAGGACGGAGAACACCGGGGAGCTGTTTTTT. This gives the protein CATSRERTENTGELFF.

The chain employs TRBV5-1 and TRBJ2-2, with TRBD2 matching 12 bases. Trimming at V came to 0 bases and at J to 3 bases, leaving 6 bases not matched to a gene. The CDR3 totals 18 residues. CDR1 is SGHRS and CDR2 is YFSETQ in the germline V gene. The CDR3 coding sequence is TGCGCCAGCAGCTTGGGGACTAGCGGGATCGGGTACACCGGGGAGCTGTTTTTT. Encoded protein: CASSLGTSGIGYTGELFF.

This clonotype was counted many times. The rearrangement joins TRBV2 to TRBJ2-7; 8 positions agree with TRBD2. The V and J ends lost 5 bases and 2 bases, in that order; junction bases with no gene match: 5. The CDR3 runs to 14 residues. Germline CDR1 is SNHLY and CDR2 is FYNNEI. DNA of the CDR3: TGTGCCAGCAGTTTACCCGGGAGGGCCTACGAGCAGTACTTC. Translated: CASSLPGRAYEQYF.

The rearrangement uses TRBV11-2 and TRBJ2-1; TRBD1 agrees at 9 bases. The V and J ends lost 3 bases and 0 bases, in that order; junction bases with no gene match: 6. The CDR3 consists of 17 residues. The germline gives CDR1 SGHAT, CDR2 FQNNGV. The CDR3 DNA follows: TGTGCCAGCAGCTTGGAACAGGGGGCGAGCTCCTACAATGAGCAGTTCTTC. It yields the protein CASSLEQGASSYNEQFF.

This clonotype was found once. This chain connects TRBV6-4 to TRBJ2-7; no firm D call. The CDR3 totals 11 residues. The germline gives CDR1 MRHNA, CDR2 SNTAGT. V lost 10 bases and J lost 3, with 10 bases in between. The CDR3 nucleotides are TGTGCCAATCGAGCGATCTACGAGCAGTACTTC. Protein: CANRAIYEQYF.

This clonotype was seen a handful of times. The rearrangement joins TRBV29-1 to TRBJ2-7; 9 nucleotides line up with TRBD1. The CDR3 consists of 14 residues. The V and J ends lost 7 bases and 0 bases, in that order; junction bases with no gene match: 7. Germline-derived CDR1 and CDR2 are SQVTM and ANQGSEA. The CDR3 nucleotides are TGCAGCGGCGTGGACAGGGGCGGCTCCTACGAGCAGTACTTC. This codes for CSGVDRGGSYEQYF.

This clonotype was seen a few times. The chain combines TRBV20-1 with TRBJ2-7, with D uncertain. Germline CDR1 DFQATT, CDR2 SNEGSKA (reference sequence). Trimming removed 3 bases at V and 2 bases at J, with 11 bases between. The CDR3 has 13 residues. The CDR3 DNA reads TGCAGTGCTAGCAGCGCTTCGGCCTACGAGCAGTACTTC. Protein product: CSASSASAYEQYF.

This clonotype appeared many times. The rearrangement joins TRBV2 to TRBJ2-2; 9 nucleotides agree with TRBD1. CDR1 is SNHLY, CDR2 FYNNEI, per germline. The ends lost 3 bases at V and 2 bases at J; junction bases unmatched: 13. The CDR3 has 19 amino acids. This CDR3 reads CASSESGDRAFINTGELFF. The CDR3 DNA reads TGTGCCAGCAGTGAGAGTGGGGACAGGGCCTTTATTAACACCGGGGAGCTGTTTTTT. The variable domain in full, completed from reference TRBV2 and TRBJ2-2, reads EPEVTQTPSHQVTQMGQEVILRCVPISNHLYFYWYRQILGQKVEFLVSFYNNEISEKSEIFDDQFSVERPDGSNFTLKIRSTKLEDSAMYFCASSESGDRAFINTGELFFGEGSRLTVL.

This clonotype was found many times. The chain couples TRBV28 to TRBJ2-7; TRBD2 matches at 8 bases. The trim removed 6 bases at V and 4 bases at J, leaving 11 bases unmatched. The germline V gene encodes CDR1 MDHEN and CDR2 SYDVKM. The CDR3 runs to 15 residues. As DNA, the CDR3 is TGTGCCAGCAGCTTGCGTCGGGAGGGCCGGTACGAGCAGTACTTC. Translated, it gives CASSLRREGRYEQYF. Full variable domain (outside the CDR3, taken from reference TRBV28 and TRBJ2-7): DVKVTQSSRYLVKRTGEKVFLECVQDMDHENMFWYRQDPGLGLRLIYFSYDVKMKEKGDIPEGYSVSREKKERFSLILESASTNQTSMYLCASSLRREGRYEQYFGPGTRLTVT.

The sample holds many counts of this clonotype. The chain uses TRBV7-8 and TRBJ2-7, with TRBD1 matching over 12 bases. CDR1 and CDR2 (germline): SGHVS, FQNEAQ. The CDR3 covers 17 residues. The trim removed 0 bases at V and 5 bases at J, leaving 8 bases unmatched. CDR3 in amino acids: CASSLARGDRGHDEQYF. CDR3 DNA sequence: TGTGCCAGCAGCTTAGCGCGGGGGGACAGGGGGCATGACGAGCAGTACTTC.

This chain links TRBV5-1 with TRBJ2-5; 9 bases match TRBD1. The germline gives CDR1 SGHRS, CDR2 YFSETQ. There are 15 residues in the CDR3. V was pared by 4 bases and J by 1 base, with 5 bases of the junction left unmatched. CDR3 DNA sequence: TGCGCCAGCAGCATGGGACAGGGTGCCCAAGAGACCCAGTACTTC. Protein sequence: CASSMGQGAQETQYF. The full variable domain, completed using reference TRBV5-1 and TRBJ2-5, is KAGVTQTPRYLIKTRGQQVTLSCSPISGHRSVSWYQQTPGQGLQFLFEYFSETQRNKGNFPGRFSGRQFSNSRSEMNVSTLELGDSALYLCASSMGQGAQETQYFGPGTRLLVL.

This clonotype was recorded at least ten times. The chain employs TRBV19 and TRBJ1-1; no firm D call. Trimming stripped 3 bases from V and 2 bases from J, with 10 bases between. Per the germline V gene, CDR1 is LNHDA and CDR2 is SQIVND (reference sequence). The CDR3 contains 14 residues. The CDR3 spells CASSISQINTEAFF. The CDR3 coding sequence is TGTGCCAGTAGTATTTCACAGATTAACACTGAAGCTTTCTTT.